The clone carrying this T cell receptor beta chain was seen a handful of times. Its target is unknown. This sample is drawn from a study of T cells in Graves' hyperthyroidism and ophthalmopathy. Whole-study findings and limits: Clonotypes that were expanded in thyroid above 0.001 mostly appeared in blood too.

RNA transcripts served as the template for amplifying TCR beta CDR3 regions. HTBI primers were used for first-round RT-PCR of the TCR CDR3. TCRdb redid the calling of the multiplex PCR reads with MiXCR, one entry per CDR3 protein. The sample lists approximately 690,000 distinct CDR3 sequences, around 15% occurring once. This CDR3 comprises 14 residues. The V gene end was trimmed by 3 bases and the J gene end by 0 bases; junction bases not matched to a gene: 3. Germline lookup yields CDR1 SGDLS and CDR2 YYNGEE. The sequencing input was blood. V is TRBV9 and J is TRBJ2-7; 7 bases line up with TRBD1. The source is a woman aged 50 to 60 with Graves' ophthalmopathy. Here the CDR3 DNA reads TGTGCCAGCAGCGCCCGGACAGGCTCCTACGAGCAGTACTTC. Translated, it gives CASSARTGSYEQYF.